What follows are 25 T cell receptor beta chains derived from one specimen sequenced in a study of read filtering for tumor transcriptome and immune sequencing. This library used about 360 ng RNA and molecular barcoded adaptors spanning alpha/delta and beta/gamma chains. TCRdb re-called the reads with MiXCR, one entry per CDR3 protein. The sample lists under 80,000 distinct CDR3 sequences; under 20% were seen once. Input material: a population of CD138-negative cells sorted from bone marrow. The source of these receptors is a donor at least 40 years old with multiple myeloma.

Ten or more counts support this clonotype. This chain's CDR3 is CATRRGCREQYF. Here the CDR3 DNA reads TGCGCCACGAGGAGGGGGTGTAGGGAGCAGTACTTC. The gene calls are TRBV23-1 and TRBJ2-7; D is possibly TRBD1 or TRBD2 (6 bases each). TRBV23-1 is an ORF; its function is uncertain. The CDR3 has 12 residues. V was trimmed by 10 bases and J by 7 bases, leaving 17 bases between them.

This clonotype was detected many times. This chain connects TRBV6-1 to TRBJ2-7; D not certain. Germline lookup yields CDR1 MNHNS and CDR2 SASEGT. Trimming removed 7 bases from V and 1 base from J, with 14 bases in between. This CDR3 is 14 amino acids long. The CDR3 sequence is CASITLGPSYEQYF. In DNA, the CDR3 is TGTGCCAGCATCACCCTGGGCCCATCCTACGAGCAGTACTTC.

A word on this clonotype: A much bigger clone sits one base away, suggesting this may be a read error. J is TRBJ1-5 and V is TRBV7-6; tentative D call: TRBD1 (6 bases). CDR3 length: 17 residues. Germline V CDR1 and CDR2: SGHVS, FNYEAQ. The CDR3 DNA reads as TGTGACAGCAGCTTATCTGGGGGCGTCTGGGGCAATCAGCCCCAGCATTTT. Its translation: CDSSLSGGVWGNQPQHF.

The chain joins TRBV12-3 or TRBV12-4 to TRBJ2-3, with TRBD2 identical over 7 bases. J lost 10 bases, V lost 6 bases, and 7 bases had no gene match. The CDR3 runs 12 residues. The CDR3 sequence: CASRQSGAPQYF. The CDR3 DNA reads as TGTGCCAGCAGGCAGAGCGGGGCCCCGCAGTATTTT.

This clonotype was found many times. An end of the junction does not agree with germline; a read error may underlie this. The V call is TRBV7-3, the J call TRBJ2-5, with D possibly being TRBD1 (6 bases). In germline, CDR1 is SGHTA, CDR2 FQGTGA. There are 17 residues in the CDR3. In nucleotides, the CDR3 is TGTGCCAGCAGCTTAGGGGGCGCCGGACTCGGGTTAGAGACCCAGTACTTT. As protein: CASSLGGAGLGLETQYF. Combining the CDR3 with reference TRBV7-3 and TRBJ2-5 gives the whole variable domain GAGVSQTPSNKVTEKGKYVELRCDPISGHTALYWYRQSLGQGPEFLIYFQGTGAADDSGLPNDRFFAVRPEGSVSTLKIQRTERGDSAVYLCASSLGGAGLGLETQYFGPGTRLLVL.

This clonotype was detected many times. The rearrangement links TRBV24-1 to TRBJ2-3; 7 nucleotides align to TRBD1. Germline loops: CDR1 KGHDR, CDR2 SFDVKD. V shed 1 base, J shed 2 bases, and the junction held 8 bases outside the gene matches. The CDR3 covers 17 residues. CDR3 sequence: CATSDFSLTGTTDTQYF. CDR3 coding DNA: TGTGCCACCAGTGATTTCTCCTTGACAGGGACCACAGATACGCAGTATTTT.

This clonotype was counted at least ten times. The rearrangement uses TRBV12-3 or TRBV12-4 and TRBJ2-7, with D tentatively TRBD1 or TRBD2 (5 bases each). Trimming took 3 bases from V and 2 from J, leaving 8 bases between them. The CDR3 is made up of 13 amino acids. CDR3 DNA sequence: TGTGCCAGCAGTTTTAAGGGACCCTACGAGCAGTACTTC. Translated: CASSFKGPYEQYF.

This clonotype has a count of ten or more. This sequence joins TRBV5-4 and TRBJ1-6, with 8 bases lining up with TRBD1. After removal of 4 bases from V and 9 bases from J, the junction contained 9 bases not matched to a gene. The V gene's germline CDR1 is SGHNT and CDR2 YYREEE (reference sequence). CDR3 size: 15 residues. CDR3 region: CASSPEQGVGSPLHF. CDR3 nucleotide sequence: TGTGCCAGCAGCCCAGAACAGGGGGTAGGTTCACCCCTCCACTTT.

The chain combines TRBV19 with TRBJ2-6; D is ambiguous. The CDR3 totals 15 residues. V gave up 5 bases and J gave up 1 base, with 9 bases separating them. CDR1 LNHDA and CDR2 SQIVND come from the germline V gene (reference sequence). The DNA of the CDR3 is TGTGCCAGTAGTGAGGACGGGTCTGGGGCCAACGTCCTGACTTTC. This translates into CASSEDGSGANVLTF.

This clonotype was detected only a few times. Likely a read error: the CDR3 ends without its conserved phenylalanine or tryptophan. V and J are TRBV3-1 and TRBJ2-1; maybe TRBD1 (6 bases). V was pared by 4 bases and J by 7 bases, with 8 bases between. CDR3 length: 12 residues. Germline loops: CDR1 LGHDT, CDR2 YNNKEL (reference sequence). This chain's CDR3 is CASSRGTNEQFL. In DNA, the CDR3 is TGTGCCAGCAGCCGGGGGACAAATGAGCAGTTCCTC.

This clonotype was picked up many times. This chain uses TRBV5-1 with TRBJ2-3; TRBD2 might be the D (5 bases). The CDR3 runs to 14 residues. Trimming cost V 0 bases and J 6 bases, with 11 bases left between them. Germline V gene lookup returns CDR1 SGHRS and CDR2 YFSETQ. This CDR3 is CASSLVLAGDTQYF. The DNA of the CDR3 is TGCGCCAGCAGCTTGGTCCTAGCCGGGGATACGCAGTATTTT.

Only a few counts were recorded for this clonotype. The genes are TRBV20-1 and TRBJ1-1, with a tentative D call TRBD1 (5 bases). V gave up 0 bases and J gave up 3 bases, with 11 bases separating them. The CDR3 covers 14 residues. Germline V gives CDR1 DFQATT, CDR2 SNEGSKA (reference sequence). The CDR3 is CSARDRDGHTEAFF. The CDR3 bases are TGCAGTGCTAGAGATCGGGACGGCCACACTGAAGCTTTCTTT.

This clonotype has at least ten counts. It may be a read error: a sequence one base away is much more abundant. The V call is TRBV12-3 or TRBV12-4, the J call TRBJ2-1; D gene unclear. CDR3 length: 11 amino acids. The CDR3 DNA follows: TGTGCCAGCAGCCCCGCTAATGAGCAGTCCTTC. Encoded protein: CASSPANEQSF.

The table lists this clonotype with a few counts. The chain has TRBV15 and TRBJ2-3; D may be TRBD1 (6 bases). Trimming stripped 4 bases from V and 3 bases from J, with 17 bases between. CDR1 LNHNV and CDR2 YYDKDF come from the germline V gene (reference sequence). CDR3 length equals 16 residues. CDR3 sequence reads: CATSKTRTEETDTQYF. In DNA, the CDR3 is TGTGCCACCAGCAAAACTCGGACAGAGGAGACAGATACGCAGTATTTT.

About this clonotype: A much more abundant neighbour one base away suggests this may be a read error. The chain carries TRBV29-1 and TRBJ2-2, with a weak D call TRBD1 (7 bases). Germline lookup yields CDR1 SQVTM and CDR2 ANQGSEA. The length of the CDR3 is 14 residues. The CDR3 sequence: CGGAGTVNTGELFF. CDR3 nucleotides: TGCGGCGGTGCGGGGACAGTAAACACCGGGGAGCTGTTTTTT.

Comment on this clonotype: A read error may explain this, as a much larger clone is one base away. The chain joins TRBV20-1 to TRBJ1-2; D remains unclear. This CDR3 comprises 12 residues. Trimming shortened V by 6 bases and J by 4 bases, and 12 bases separated the two germline ends. Germline V gene lookup returns CDR1 DFQATT and CDR2 SNEGSKA (reference sequence). The CDR3 nucleotides read TGCAGTGCCAAGACGTCACTCTATGGCTACACCTTC. Amino acid sequence: CSAKTSLYGYTF.

This clonotype was seen a few times. J is TRBJ2-7 and V is TRBV7-2; 10 nucleotides agree with TRBD2. J was trimmed by 7 bases and V by 5 bases; bases with no gene match: 11. Germline loops: CDR1 SGHTA, CDR2 FQGNSA. The CDR3 sequence is 15 residues long. As DNA, the CDR3 is TGTGCCAGCAGCGTGGGGGAGGGACTAGCGAGGGAGCAGTACTTC. Protein: CASSVGEGLAREQYF.

This clonotype was counted many times. The chain couples TRBV5-1 to TRBJ1-1; a weak D match, TRBD1 (5 bases). The germline V gene has CDR1 SGHRS and CDR2 YFSETQ. Trimming pared 3 bases from V and 4 bases from J, leaving 13 bases between. This CDR3 comprises 14 residues. CDR3 DNA: TGCGCCAGCAGCTCGGTGGCAGGGAGCACTGAAGCTTTCTTT. This encodes CASSSVAGSTEAFF.

This clonotype has just a few counts. The chain is built from TRBV20-1 and TRBJ2-2; D perhaps matches TRBD1 (6 bases). The CDR3 is 13 amino acids. V gave up 5 bases and J gave up 4 bases, with 11 bases separating them. CDR1 is DFQATT, CDR2 SNEGSKA, per germline (reference sequence). CDR3 coding DNA: TGCAGTGCTGCCGGACAGACCACCGGGGAGCTGTTTTTT. Amino acid sequence: CSAAGQTTGELFF.

This clonotype was counted at least ten times. J is TRBJ2-1 and V is TRBV12-3 or TRBV12-4; 11 nucleotides line up with TRBD1. Unmatched junction bases numbered 9, after V lost 5 bases and J lost 0 bases. The CDR3 covers 18 residues. The CDR3 DNA follows: TGTGCCAGCAGTCCCGGGACAGGGGGAATTAGCTCCTACAATGAGCAGTTCTTC. It codes for CASSPGTGGISSYNEQFF.

The sample holds a few counts of this clonotype. The gene calls are TRBV12-3 or TRBV12-4 and TRBJ1-2, with D unresolved. V was clipped by 2 bases and J by 4 bases, with 5 bases between them. The CDR3 totals 12 residues. CDR3 residues: CASSLFLYGYTF. In DNA, the CDR3 is TGTGCCAGCAGTTTATTCCTCTATGGCTACACCTTC.

This clonotype showed up many times. V gene TRBV20-1 combines with J gene TRBJ2-1; possibly TRBD1 for D (6 bases). Germline V gene sequence: CDR1 DFQATT, CDR2 SNEGSKA (reference sequence). The CDR3 loop spans 16 amino acids. Trimming took 0 bases from V and 4 from J, leaving 16 bases between them. For the CDR3, the DNA is TGCAGTGCTAGAGAGGGGGCCCACAAGTTTTACAATGAGCAGTTCTTC. This codes for CSAREGAHKFYNEQFF.

A word on this clonotype: One end of the junction is discordant with germline, which a read error may explain. The V call is TRBV5-1, the J call TRBJ2-1; D is possibly TRBD1 or TRBD2 (6 bases each). The CDR3 covers 14 residues. CDR1 is SGHRS, CDR2 YFSETQ, per germline. CDR3 loop: CASTLGGGGNEQSF. Written as DNA, the CDR3 is TGCGCCAGCACCTTGGGAGGTGGGGGCAATGAGCAGTCCTTC.

The chain has TRBV28 and TRBJ2-7; D gene ambiguous. CDR1 is MDHEN, CDR2 SYDVKM, per germline. The CDR3 runs 12 residues. With 2 bases removed from V and 7 bases from J, the gap between germline ends came to 9 bases. The CDR3 here is CASSLVVGEQYF. The DNA for the CDR3 is TGTGCCAGCAGTTTAGTCGTGGGGGAGCAGTACTTC.

This chain joins TRBV7-6 and TRBJ1-3, with a possible D match to TRBD1 (5 bases). CDR1 is SGHVS, CDR2 FNYEAQ, per germline. Trimming removed 1 base from V and 4 bases from J, with 20 bases in between. The CDR3 loop spans 18 amino acids. The CDR3 sequence is CASSLENPGTLKGNTIYF. In nucleotides, the CDR3 is TGTGCCAGCAGCTTAGAAAATCCCGGGACGCTCAAGGGAAACACCATATATTTT.